The rows below give T cell receptor beta chains drawn from one sample of a study of cytotoxic CD8 clonotypes in ibrutinib-treated CLL. Profiling relied on immunoSEQ multiplex PCR, and the TCRdb table lists in-frame clones only, not all of them. The data hold approximately 100,000 clones, with about 74% observed a single time. Sequencing was performed on PBMCs, taken after 24 months of ibrutinib treatment. The receptors were gathered from a human donor with chronic lymphocytic leukemia. CDR3s leave out the opening cysteine and the closing phenylalanine or tryptophan. The listing skips clone size in some rows; elsewhere it reads once, few, many or a size class.

V gene	clone size	CDR3 length	CDR3 protein
TRBV6-5	NA	11	ASSYSGAYEQY
TRBV15	NA	13	ATSRDRTNYNEQF
TRBV11-3	NA	11	ASSPPLSDEQY
TRBV19	NA	14	ASRNLLAGIYNEQF
TRBV2	NA	14	ASSGQGSSYNSPLH
TRBV11-3	once	14	ASSLAGLYPYNEQF
TRBV5-1	NA	12	ASSEGGGNQPQH
TRBV11-3	NA	12	ASSFDRATDTQY
TRBV7-2	NA	15	ASSLGPSGLSTDTQY
TRBV28	NA	14	ASTSGTGSLGYGYT
TRBV5-1	NA	12	ASSCRDSNQPQH
TRBV28	NA	9	ASSFEETQY
TRBV18	NA	14	ASSPGLVGDQETQY
TRBV7-2	NA	12	ASTSPRNTGELF
TRBV5-6	once	12	ASSRQGTNTEAF
TRBV4-1	NA	12	ASSQGLGGFEQY
TRBV5-1	NA	12	ASSLEGNGNTIY
TRBV7-9	NA	12	AGTSWAHQETQY
TRBV29-1	NA	12	SVEEGLDGYEQY